The 30 T cell receptor beta chains listed next were all sequenced from one sample in a study of OX40 agonist ivuxolimab in advanced cancers. Here immunoSEQ multiplex PCR was the method, and the copy in TCRdb shows in-frame clones only, minus some. The sample shows about 64,000 clones, less than 95% of them seen only once. The material was CD4+ or CD8+ T cells sorted from blood, obtained in a trial of the OX40 agonist ivuxolimab. The receptors were gathered from an adult with an advanced solid tumor such as melanoma, head and neck, liver or kidney cancer.

The chain carries TRBV19 and TRBJ2-7; possible D gene TRBD1, 5 bases. The germline V gene has CDR1 LNHDA and CDR2 SQIVND (reference sequence). This CDR3 has 12 amino acids. V gave up 3 bases and J gave up 2 bases, with 5 bases separating them. The CDR3 sequence is CASSMTAYEQYF. CDR3 DNA: TGTGCCAGTAGTATGACAGCCTACGAGCAGTACTTC.

The chain has TRBV30 and TRBJ2-7, with D perhaps TRBD1 (6 bases). Trimming removed 8 bases from V and 4 bases from J, with 15 bases in between. The CDR3 has 12 amino acids. The germline V gene has CDR1 GTSNPN and CDR2 SVGIG (reference sequence). CDR3 nucleotide sequence: TGTGCCGCCTCGTGGGACACATACGAGCAGTACTTC. It is translated as CAASWDTYEQYF.

The chain uses TRBV12-5 and TRBJ2-7, with 10 bases matching TRBD1. J lost 5 bases, V lost 0 bases, and 16 bases had no gene match. Germline CDR1 LGHNT, CDR2 FRNRAP. This CDR3 has 19 amino acids. CDR3 loop: CASGLVRLIGDRGLHEQYF. The CDR3 DNA sequence: TGTGCTAGTGGTTTGGTACGTCTAATTGGGGACAGGGGTCTCCACGAGCAGTACTTC.

V usage is TRBV28 and J usage is TRBJ1-2; no reliable D call. Looked up from germline, CDR1 is MDHEN and CDR2 is SYDVKM. This CDR3 is 14 amino acids long. V was pared by 3 bases and J by 7 bases, with 15 bases between. The CDR3 loop reads CASSLSRRVGGYTF. The CDR3, as DNA: TGTGCCAGCAGTTTGTCCCGGAGGGTCGGTGGCTACACCTTC.

The rearrangement uses TRBV9 and TRBJ1-1; no definite D call. Trimming cost V 0 bases and J 1 base, with 7 bases left between them. CDR1 and CDR2 from the germline V gene are SGDLS and YYNGEE. This CDR3 comprises 14 residues. For the CDR3, the DNA is TGTGCCAGCAGCGTAGTTCTCGGGAACACTGAAGCTTTCTTT. This translates into CASSVVLGNTEAFF.

The genes are TRBV21-1 and TRBJ2-7. TRBV21-1 has pseudogene status. The CDR3 totals 14 residues. In DNA form, the CDR3 reads TGTGCCAGCAGCAGACCCCGGACCCACCCCAAGCAGTACTTC. Protein product: CASSRPRTHPKQYF.

The gene calls are TRBV6-4 and TRBJ1-2; D is ambiguous. Trimming shortened V by 3 bases and J by 4 bases, and 9 bases separated the two germline ends. Germline CDR1 reads MRHNA; CDR2 reads SNTAGT. The CDR3 contains 13 residues. CDR3 residues: CASSEPDSYGYTF. CDR3 sequence (DNA): TGTGCCAGCAGTGAACCAGACTCCTATGGCTACACCTTC.

This clone has only one observation. The genes are TRBV21-1 and TRBJ2-7; the DNA was not used to check the table's D call, TRBD1. TRBV21-1 corresponds to a pseudogene. The CDR3 consists of 16 residues. CDR3 coding DNA: TGTGCCAGCAGCAAAGGTCGGGGCAGGGGATCGGACGAGCAGTACTTC. This translates into CASSKGRGRGSDEQYF.

The chain employs TRBV2 and TRBJ2-5; D possibly corresponds to TRBD2 (5 bases). V dropped 8 bases and J dropped 7 bases, with 11 bases sitting between them. Germline V gene sequence: CDR1 SNHLY, CDR2 FYNNEI. The CDR3 length is 11 residues. CDR3 nucleotide sequence: TGTGCCAGCCTCGGGGTTGGGACCCAGTACTTC. Its translation is CASLGVGTQYF.

The chain combines TRBV5-6 with TRBJ2-3; 7 bases are a match to TRBD1. Germline V lookup: CDR1 SGHDT, CDR2 YYEEEE. J was trimmed by 4 bases and V by 3 bases; bases with no gene match: 2. CDR3 length: 13 amino acids. The CDR3 loop reads CASSSTGADTQYF. The CDR3 nucleotides are TGTGCCAGCAGCTCCACAGGGGCAGATACGCAGTATTTT. The full variable domain, completed using reference TRBV5-6 and TRBJ2-3, is DAGVTQSPTHLIKTRGQQVTLRCSPKSGHDTVSWYQQALGQGPQFIFQYYEEEERQRGNFPDRFSGHQFPNYSSELNVNALLLGDSALYLCASSSTGADTQYFGPGTRLTVL.

The chain has TRBV2 and TRBJ2-3; D may be TRBD1 (7 bases). V gave up 6 bases and J gave up 0 bases, with 19 bases separating them. The germline CDR1 and CDR2 sequences are SNHLY and FYNNEI. CDR3 length equals 17 residues. The CDR3 DNA reads TGTGCCAGCAGCCCGAGGGGGCAGGGGGGTAGCACAGATACGCAGTATTTT. Translation: CASSPRGQGGSTDTQYF.

The chain links TRBV11-2 to TRBJ1-2; no reliable D call. Between the trimmed V and J ends, which lost 1 base and 5 bases, there was a span of 11 bases. This CDR3 is built from 14 residues. Germline lookup yields CDR1 SGHAT and CDR2 FQNNGV. CDR3 in amino acids: CASSLVGGIYGYTF. DNA for the CDR3: TGTGCCAGCAGCTTAGTCGGCGGGATTTATGGCTACACCTTC.

The chain is built from TRBV2 and TRBJ1-5; D remains unclear. The germline V gene encodes CDR1 SNHLY and CDR2 FYNNEI. The CDR3 spans 14 residues. The germline V and J ends were trimmed by 7 bases and 0 bases, with 10 bases remaining between them. The CDR3 DNA is TGTGCCAGCATGGGCCTTCATAGCAATCAGCCCCAGCATTTT. Its protein is CASMGLHSNQPQHF.

The chain is built from TRBV28 and TRBJ2-3; D is perhaps TRBD2 (6 bases). V was cut by 7 bases and J by 6 bases, with 23 bases left in between. Per the germline V gene, CDR1 is MDHEN and CDR2 is SYDVKM. This CDR3 is 16 amino acids long. The CDR3 coding sequence is TGTGCCAGCATCCCCCCGGGACTCATAATCCCCGATACGCAGTATTTT. The encoded protein is CASIPPGLIIPDTQYF.

This chain links TRBV12-5 with TRBJ1-2; a possible D gene is TRBD1 (5 bases). V lost 0 bases, J lost 4 bases, and 9 bases lay in between. Germline-derived CDR1 and CDR2 are LGHNT and FRNRAP. This CDR3 is 14 amino acids long. CDR3 protein: CASGLVPGSYGYTF. DNA for the CDR3: TGTGCTAGTGGTTTGGTACCAGGGAGCTATGGCTACACCTTC.

The chain uses TRBV7-8 and TRBJ2-7, with 8 bases fitting TRBD2. CDR1 is SGHVS and CDR2 is FQNEAQ in the germline V gene. Trimming cost V 5 bases and J 6 bases; bases outside gene matches: 6. CDR3 length: 13 amino acids. Written as DNA, the CDR3 is TGTGCCAGCAGCCTCGGACTAGCAGCCGAGCAGTACTTC. Translating it yields CASSLGLAAEQYF.

The chain carries TRBV5-4 and TRBJ2-3; D not resolved. This CDR3 region has 15 residues. Germline V gives CDR1 SGHNT, CDR2 YYREEE (reference sequence). V gave up 1 base and J gave up 0 bases, with 9 bases separating them. The CDR3 reads CASSLSLTSTDTQYF. The CDR3 region has the DNA TGTGCCAGCAGCTTGTCCTTAACTAGCACAGATACGCAGTATTTT.

The chain links TRBV5-5 to TRBJ1-5; D is undetermined. The V gene lost 1 base and the J gene lost 0 bases, with 8 bases spanning the gap. Germline V gene data show CDR1 as SGHKS and CDR2 as YYEKEE (reference sequence). There are 15 residues in the CDR3. The CDR3 bases are TGTGCCAGCAGCTTGTGGCAGACTAGCAATCAGCCCCAGCATTTT. This translates into CASSLWQTSNQPQHF.

The J gene is TRBJ2-7, the V gene TRBV28, with D perhaps TRBD2 (6 bases). Germline V CDR1 and CDR2: MDHEN, SYDVKM. The CDR3 length is 14 residues. Trimming removed 3 bases from V and 3 bases from J, with 12 bases in between. CDR3 bases: TGTGCCAGCAGTTTTTCGGGACTTCTCTACGAGCAGTACTTC. This gives the protein CASSFSGLLYEQYF.

The chain uses TRBV6-1 and TRBJ1-3; D perhaps matches TRBD1 (5 bases). Germline CDR1 reads MNHNS; CDR2 reads SASEGT. The CDR3 length is 15 residues. The ends were cut back, 5 bases at V and 0 bases at J, with 11 bases in the middle. Here the CDR3 DNA reads TGTGCCAGCAGTCAGAGAGGGACCTCTGGAAACACCATATATTTT. It yields the protein CASSQRGTSGNTIYF.

With respect to this clone: This specimen includes other DNA sequences encoding the same CDR3. This chain links TRBV29-1 with TRBJ2-3, with D possibly being TRBD1 (5 bases). Trimming removed 4 bases from V and 5 bases from J, with 10 bases in between. The CDR3 runs 12 residues. Germline V gives CDR1 SQVTM, CDR2 ANQGSEA. The DNA for the CDR3 is TGCAGCGTTGGGCAGGGCGGAGATACGCAGTATTTT. Its protein is CSVGQGGDTQYF.

The rearrangement uses TRBV4-1 and TRBJ2-3, with 8 bases lining up with TRBD2. Trimming at V came to 4 bases and at J to 3 bases, leaving 9 bases not matched to a gene. This CDR3 is 16 amino acids long. Germline V gene sequence: CDR1 MGHRA, CDR2 YSYEKL. CDR3 sequence reads: CASSPSGGFGTDTQYF. CDR3 bases: TGCGCCAGCAGCCCCTCGGGGGGGTTCGGGACAGATACGCAGTATTTT.

The DNA for the CDR3 is TGTGCCAGCAGCTCCGGGACAGGGAACACCGGGGAGCTGTTTTTT. It specifies CASSSGTGNTGELFF. The genes are TRBV6-5 and TRBJ2-2; 8 bases are shared with TRBD1. With 6 bases clipped from V and 1 base from J, the junction kept 4 bases outside the gene matches. The CDR3 has 15 residues. The germline gives CDR1 MNHEY, CDR2 SVGAGI.

V gene TRBV10-3 combines with J gene TRBJ2-1; TRBD1 matches at 10 bases. Germline CDR1 is ENHRY and CDR2 is SYGVKD. With V trimmed by 6 bases and J by 4 bases, 9 bases remained unmatched. The CDR3 runs to 16 residues. The CDR3 loop is CAISSVPGQGYNEQFF. CDR3 sequence (DNA): TGTGCCATCAGCTCCGTACCGGGACAGGGGTACAATGAGCAGTTCTTC.

This rearrangement joins TRBV5-1 to TRBJ1-1; D is uncertain. This CDR3 region has 15 residues. Trimming left V 1 base short and J 0 bases short, with 10 bases between. Germline V CDR1 and CDR2: SGHRS, YFSETQ. CDR3 amino acids: CASSLRTSMNTEAFF. The CDR3 DNA sequence: TGCGCCAGCAGCTTGAGGACCTCAATGAACACTGAAGCTTTCTTT.

The chain is built from TRBV7-3 and TRBJ2-1; 13 bases are shared with TRBD2. Losses at the gene ends were 4 bases for V and 10 bases for J; bases not matched to a gene: 7. The CDR3 runs 15 residues. Germline CDR1 and CDR2: SGHTA and FQGTGA. This CDR3 reads CASSSGLAGVLEQFF. The CDR3 DNA is TGTGCCAGCAGCTCAGGACTAGCGGGAGTTCTAGAGCAGTTCTTC.

V usage is TRBV5-1 and J usage is TRBJ2-2, with D perhaps TRBD2 (6 bases). V shed 4 bases and J shed 3 bases, with 13 bases lying between them. Germline V lookup: CDR1 SGHRS, CDR2 YFSETQ. This CDR3 is 15 amino acids long. The CDR3 sequence: CASSPYSSDTGELFF. The CDR3 DNA follows: TGCGCCAGCAGCCCGTACTCTAGCGACACCGGGGAGCTGTTTTTT.

The J gene is TRBJ2-3, the V gene TRBV10-1, with 9 nucleotides matching TRBD2. V lost 0 bases to trimming and J lost 3 bases; unmatched junction nucleotides: 4. In germline, CDR1 is WNHNN, CDR2 SYGVQD (reference sequence). The CDR3 length is 16 residues. The CDR3 sequence is CASSESSGSTTDTQYF. The CDR3 DNA sequence: TGCGCCAGCAGTGAGTCTAGCGGGAGTACGACAGATACGCAGTATTTT.

This chain joins TRBV28 and TRBJ1-5; D not certain. In germline, CDR1 is MDHEN, CDR2 SYDVKM. This CDR3 is 15 amino acids long. The V gene lost 7 bases and the J gene lost 4 bases, with 17 bases spanning the gap. The CDR3 loop is CASTIFPATNQPQHF. The CDR3 nucleotides are TGTGCCAGCACCATCTTCCCCGCCACGAATCAGCCCCAGCATTTT. Drawing the rest from reference TRBV28 and TRBJ1-5, the complete variable domain is DVKVTQSSRYLVKRTGEKVFLECVQDMDHENMFWYRQDPGLGLRLIYFSYDVKMKEKGDIPEGYSVSREKKERFSLILESASTNQTSMYLCASTIFPATNQPQHFGDGTRLSIL.

The chain employs TRBV29-1 and TRBJ1-1; no reliable D call. Germline V gene lookup returns CDR1 SQVTM and CDR2 ANQGSEA. The CDR3 spans 12 residues. V lost 8 bases, J lost 1 base, and 11 bases lay in between. CDR3 residues: CSHLGQNTEAFF. The CDR3 DNA sequence: TGCAGCCACTTGGGTCAGAACACTGAAGCTTTCTTT.